These 20 T cell receptor beta chains share one sample of origin, sequenced in a study of radiation and T cells in renal cell carcinoma. Libraries were prepared by immunoSEQ multiplex PCR; TCRdb keeps only in-frame clonotypes and omits some of them. Altogether some 100,000 clones are present, 82% being singletons, with the ten largest covering around 5.8%. Time point indicated: baseline pretreatment blood. Treatment noted: 15 Gy SBRT to primary tumor, nephrectomy 4 weeks later. Source: blood, taken from a patient whose treatment included radiotherapy and nephrectomy. The receptors were gathered from a man in his sixties with renal cell carcinoma.

The chain combines TRBV5-1 with TRBJ2-2, with no clear D. Trimming stripped 0 bases from V and 4 bases from J, with 7 bases between. The CDR3 has 14 amino acids. Germline assignment: CDR1 SGHRS and CDR2 YFSETQ. CDR3 DNA sequence: TGCGCCAGCAGCTTGGTAGACTTCACCGGGGAGCTGTTTTTT. Translation: CASSLVDFTGELFF.

This clone was observed once. This chain links TRBV5-4 with TRBJ2-4; D is possibly TRBD2 (6 bases). Germline lookup yields CDR1 SGHNT and CDR2 YYREEE (reference sequence). The CDR3 has 14 residues. V was pared by 0 bases and J by 6 bases, with 10 bases between. The CDR3 DNA is TGTGCCAGCAGCTTGGTCGGGAGCACAAACATTCAGTACTTC. Amino acid sequence: CASSLVGSTNIQYF.

The V call is TRBV7-2, the J call TRBJ1-6; maybe TRBD1 (6 bases). Germline V gene lookup returns CDR1 SGHTA and CDR2 FQGNSA. V was shortened by 1 base and J by 5 bases, with 12 bases between the two germline ends. CDR3 length: 16 residues. The CDR3 sequence: CASSLEWGANNSPLHF. In nucleotides, the CDR3 is TGTGCCAGCAGCTTAGAGTGGGGGGCTAATAATTCACCCCTCCACTTT.

This clone is a singleton in its sample. J is TRBJ2-1 and V is TRBV7-9, with D possibly matching TRBD1 (5 bases). The V and J ends lost 5 bases and 9 bases respectively, with 8 bases between them. Germline CDR1 reads SEHNR; CDR2 reads FQNEAQ (reference sequence). The CDR3 totals 11 residues. The CDR3 sequence: CASSLGPEQFF. The CDR3 nucleotides read TGTGCCAGCAGCCTGGGGCCTGAGCAGTTCTTC.

The chain has TRBV5-1 and TRBJ1-1; 10 nucleotides align to TRBD1. The V gene's germline CDR1 is SGHRS and CDR2 YFSETQ. CDR3 length: 14 residues. J gave up 2 bases and V 4 bases, and 2 bases lay outside the gene matches. CDR3 loop: CASSRQGANTEAFF. The CDR3, as DNA: TGCGCCAGCAGCCGACAGGGGGCTAACACTGAAGCTTTCTTT.

V gene TRBV2 combines with J gene TRBJ2-3; the D is unclear. V lost 8 bases and J 6 bases, leaving 12 bases between the germline ends. Germline loops: CDR1 SNHLY, CDR2 FYNNEI. The CDR3 covers 12 residues. The CDR3 coding sequence is TGTGCCAGCGGGCCTGCGGCGGATACGCAGTATTTT. Protein sequence: CASGPAADTQYF.

The gene calls are TRBV6-5 and TRBJ2-6; 7 bases match TRBD1. V lost 8 bases and J lost 2; bases outside the gene matches: 6. Germline V gives CDR1 MNHEY, CDR2 SVGAGI. This CDR3 contains 15 residues. The CDR3 DNA sequence: TGTGCCAGCTCCAAGACAGGGACTGGGGCCAACGTCCTGACTTTC. Encoded protein: CASSKTGTGANVLTF.

V and J are TRBV7-8 and TRBJ1-2, with 8 bases that match TRBD1. The germline CDR1 and CDR2 sequences are SGHVS and FQNEAQ. This CDR3 is 13 amino acids long. The V gene end was trimmed by 8 bases and the J gene end by 8 bases; junction bases not matched to a gene: 10. The CDR3 loop reads CASRPDRAKGYTF. The CDR3 nucleotides are TGTGCCAGCCGACCGGACAGGGCGAAGGGCTACACCTTC.

This rearrangement joins TRBV28 to TRBJ2-5, with D unresolved. Looked up from germline, CDR1 is MDHEN and CDR2 is SYDVKM. V was clipped by 2 bases and J by 7 bases, with 17 bases between them. This CDR3 spans 15 amino acids. As DNA, the CDR3 is TGTGCCAGCAGTTTAATCGAAACTGAATACGCGACCCAGTACTTC. Its translation is CASSLIETEYATQYF.

The chain employs TRBV11-2 and TRBJ2-1; 7 bases are a match to TRBD2. Germline lookup yields CDR1 SGHAT and CDR2 FQNNGV. Trimming took 2 bases from V and 13 from J; bases not matched to a gene: 5. The CDR3 has 12 amino acids. CDR3 residues: CASSLWEGSQFF. In DNA form, the CDR3 reads TGTGCCAGCAGCTTATGGGAGGGGTCCCAGTTCTTC. The complete variable domain, with remaining parts taken from reference TRBV11-2 and TRBJ2-1, reads EAGVAQSPRYKIIEKRQSVAFWCNPISGHATLYWYQQILGQGPKLLIQFQNNGVVDDSQLPKDRFSAERLKGVDSTLKIQPAKLEDSAVYLCASSLWEGSQFFGPGTRLTVL.

The J gene is TRBJ2-7, the V gene TRBV6-5, with a weak D call TRBD1 (5 bases). Germline V lookup: CDR1 MNHEY, CDR2 SVGAGI. CDR3 size: 13 residues. V lost 2 bases and J lost 6, with 11 bases in between. CDR3 protein: CASSYGAGSEQYF. Here the CDR3 DNA reads TGTGCCAGCAGTTACGGGGCAGGGTCCGAGCAGTACTTC.

This clone was recorded only once. The chain is built from TRBV6-1 and TRBJ2-1, with 10 bases aligning to TRBD2. V lost 4 bases and J lost 3; bases outside the gene matches: 6. CDR3 length: 16 amino acids. CDR1 is MNHNS and CDR2 is SASEGT in the germline V gene. CDR3: CASSALSGGFYNEQFF. The CDR3 bases are TGTGCCAGCAGTGCCCTTAGCGGGGGGTTCTACAATGAGCAGTTCTTC.

In the case of this clone: At one end the junction does not follow the germline gene, possibly because of a read error. Other DNA sequences within the sample encode an identical CDR3. The chain uses TRBV28 and TRBJ2-3, with TRBD2 identical over 12 bases. The CDR3 is 19 residues long. Per germline, CDR1 MDHEN and CDR2 SYDVKM. The CDR3 region is CASSLSPSGRVIGTDTQYF. The DNA of the CDR3 is TGTGCCAGCAGTTTATCCCCTAGCGGGAGGGTAATAGGCACAGACACGCAGTATTTT.

This chain uses TRBV6-6 with TRBJ1-1, with D possibly TRBD1 on 5 matching bases. V was clipped by 4 bases and J by 3 bases, with 9 bases between them. The germline gives CDR1 MNHNY, CDR2 SVGAGI (reference sequence). CDR3 length: 13 residues. The CDR3 nucleotides read TGTGCCAGCAGTTGGGGGGAGGACACTGAAGCTTTCTTT. It specifies CASSWGEDTEAFF.

The CDR3 region has the DNA TGTGCCAGCAGCTCCGGACTAGCGCGGAACACCGGGGAGCTGTTTTTT. Translated, it gives CASSSGLARNTGELFF. The chain carries TRBV7-6 and TRBJ2-2; 9 positions match TRBD2. The V gene end was trimmed by 4 bases and the J gene end by 1 base; junction bases not matched to a gene: 4. Germline values: CDR1 SGHVS, CDR2 FNYEAQ. CDR3 length: 16 residues.

This rearrangement joins TRBV29-1 to TRBJ1-3, with D perhaps matching TRBD1 (6 bases). Between the trimmed V and J ends, which lost 4 bases and 4 bases, there was a span of 17 bases. The germline gives CDR1 SQVTM, CDR2 ANQGSEA. This CDR3 has 15 residues. For the CDR3, the DNA is TGCAGCGTTGCAGGTCGGGGGGCGGCAGGAAACACCATATATTTT. As protein: CSVAGRGAAGNTIYF.

This sequence joins TRBV14 and TRBJ2-7; 9 positions match TRBD2. V was clipped by 3 bases and J by 9 bases; unmatched bases: 15. The CDR3 is made up of 16 amino acids. Germline CDR1 reads SGHDN; CDR2 reads FVKESK. CDR3 amino acids: CASSHAGVAGAGAQYF. CDR3 sequence (DNA): TGTGCCAGCAGCCATGCAGGGGTAGCGGGGGCCGGGGCGCAGTACTTC.

The gene calls are TRBV4-1 and TRBJ2-7, with TRBD1 identical over 9 bases. CDR1 is MGHRA and CDR2 is YSYEKL in the germline V gene. The V segment lost 3 bases and the J segment 3 bases; nucleotides outside the gene matches: 6. The CDR3 has 15 amino acids. CDR3 sequence: CASSHPRDRVYEQYF. The CDR3 DNA reads TGCGCCAGCAGCCATCCCCGGGACAGGGTCTACGAGCAGTACTTC.

J is TRBJ2-3 and V is TRBV21-1. TRBV21-1 is a pseudogene. This CDR3 has 16 amino acids. The CDR3 protein is CASSKGGRARTDTQYF. The CDR3 region has the DNA TGTGCCAGCAGCAAAGGTGGAAGGGCCCGCACAGATACGCAGTATTTT.

The chain employs TRBV28 and TRBJ1-3; D is unclear. The CDR3 spans 17 residues. Germline V gene sequence: CDR1 MDHEN, CDR2 SYDVKM. V was shortened by 3 bases and J by 2 bases, with 17 bases between the two germline ends. The CDR3 nucleotides are TGTGCCAGCAGTTTCCCCGGTGGTATTCAGGCTGGAAACACCATATATTTT. Its protein product is CASSFPGGIQAGNTIYF. Full variable domain (missing parts from reference TRBV28 and TRBJ1-3): DVKVTQSSRYLVKRTGEKVFLECVQDMDHENMFWYRQDPGLGLRLIYFSYDVKMKEKGDIPEGYSVSREKKERFSLILESASTNQTSMYLCASSFPGGIQAGNTIYFGEGSWLTVV.